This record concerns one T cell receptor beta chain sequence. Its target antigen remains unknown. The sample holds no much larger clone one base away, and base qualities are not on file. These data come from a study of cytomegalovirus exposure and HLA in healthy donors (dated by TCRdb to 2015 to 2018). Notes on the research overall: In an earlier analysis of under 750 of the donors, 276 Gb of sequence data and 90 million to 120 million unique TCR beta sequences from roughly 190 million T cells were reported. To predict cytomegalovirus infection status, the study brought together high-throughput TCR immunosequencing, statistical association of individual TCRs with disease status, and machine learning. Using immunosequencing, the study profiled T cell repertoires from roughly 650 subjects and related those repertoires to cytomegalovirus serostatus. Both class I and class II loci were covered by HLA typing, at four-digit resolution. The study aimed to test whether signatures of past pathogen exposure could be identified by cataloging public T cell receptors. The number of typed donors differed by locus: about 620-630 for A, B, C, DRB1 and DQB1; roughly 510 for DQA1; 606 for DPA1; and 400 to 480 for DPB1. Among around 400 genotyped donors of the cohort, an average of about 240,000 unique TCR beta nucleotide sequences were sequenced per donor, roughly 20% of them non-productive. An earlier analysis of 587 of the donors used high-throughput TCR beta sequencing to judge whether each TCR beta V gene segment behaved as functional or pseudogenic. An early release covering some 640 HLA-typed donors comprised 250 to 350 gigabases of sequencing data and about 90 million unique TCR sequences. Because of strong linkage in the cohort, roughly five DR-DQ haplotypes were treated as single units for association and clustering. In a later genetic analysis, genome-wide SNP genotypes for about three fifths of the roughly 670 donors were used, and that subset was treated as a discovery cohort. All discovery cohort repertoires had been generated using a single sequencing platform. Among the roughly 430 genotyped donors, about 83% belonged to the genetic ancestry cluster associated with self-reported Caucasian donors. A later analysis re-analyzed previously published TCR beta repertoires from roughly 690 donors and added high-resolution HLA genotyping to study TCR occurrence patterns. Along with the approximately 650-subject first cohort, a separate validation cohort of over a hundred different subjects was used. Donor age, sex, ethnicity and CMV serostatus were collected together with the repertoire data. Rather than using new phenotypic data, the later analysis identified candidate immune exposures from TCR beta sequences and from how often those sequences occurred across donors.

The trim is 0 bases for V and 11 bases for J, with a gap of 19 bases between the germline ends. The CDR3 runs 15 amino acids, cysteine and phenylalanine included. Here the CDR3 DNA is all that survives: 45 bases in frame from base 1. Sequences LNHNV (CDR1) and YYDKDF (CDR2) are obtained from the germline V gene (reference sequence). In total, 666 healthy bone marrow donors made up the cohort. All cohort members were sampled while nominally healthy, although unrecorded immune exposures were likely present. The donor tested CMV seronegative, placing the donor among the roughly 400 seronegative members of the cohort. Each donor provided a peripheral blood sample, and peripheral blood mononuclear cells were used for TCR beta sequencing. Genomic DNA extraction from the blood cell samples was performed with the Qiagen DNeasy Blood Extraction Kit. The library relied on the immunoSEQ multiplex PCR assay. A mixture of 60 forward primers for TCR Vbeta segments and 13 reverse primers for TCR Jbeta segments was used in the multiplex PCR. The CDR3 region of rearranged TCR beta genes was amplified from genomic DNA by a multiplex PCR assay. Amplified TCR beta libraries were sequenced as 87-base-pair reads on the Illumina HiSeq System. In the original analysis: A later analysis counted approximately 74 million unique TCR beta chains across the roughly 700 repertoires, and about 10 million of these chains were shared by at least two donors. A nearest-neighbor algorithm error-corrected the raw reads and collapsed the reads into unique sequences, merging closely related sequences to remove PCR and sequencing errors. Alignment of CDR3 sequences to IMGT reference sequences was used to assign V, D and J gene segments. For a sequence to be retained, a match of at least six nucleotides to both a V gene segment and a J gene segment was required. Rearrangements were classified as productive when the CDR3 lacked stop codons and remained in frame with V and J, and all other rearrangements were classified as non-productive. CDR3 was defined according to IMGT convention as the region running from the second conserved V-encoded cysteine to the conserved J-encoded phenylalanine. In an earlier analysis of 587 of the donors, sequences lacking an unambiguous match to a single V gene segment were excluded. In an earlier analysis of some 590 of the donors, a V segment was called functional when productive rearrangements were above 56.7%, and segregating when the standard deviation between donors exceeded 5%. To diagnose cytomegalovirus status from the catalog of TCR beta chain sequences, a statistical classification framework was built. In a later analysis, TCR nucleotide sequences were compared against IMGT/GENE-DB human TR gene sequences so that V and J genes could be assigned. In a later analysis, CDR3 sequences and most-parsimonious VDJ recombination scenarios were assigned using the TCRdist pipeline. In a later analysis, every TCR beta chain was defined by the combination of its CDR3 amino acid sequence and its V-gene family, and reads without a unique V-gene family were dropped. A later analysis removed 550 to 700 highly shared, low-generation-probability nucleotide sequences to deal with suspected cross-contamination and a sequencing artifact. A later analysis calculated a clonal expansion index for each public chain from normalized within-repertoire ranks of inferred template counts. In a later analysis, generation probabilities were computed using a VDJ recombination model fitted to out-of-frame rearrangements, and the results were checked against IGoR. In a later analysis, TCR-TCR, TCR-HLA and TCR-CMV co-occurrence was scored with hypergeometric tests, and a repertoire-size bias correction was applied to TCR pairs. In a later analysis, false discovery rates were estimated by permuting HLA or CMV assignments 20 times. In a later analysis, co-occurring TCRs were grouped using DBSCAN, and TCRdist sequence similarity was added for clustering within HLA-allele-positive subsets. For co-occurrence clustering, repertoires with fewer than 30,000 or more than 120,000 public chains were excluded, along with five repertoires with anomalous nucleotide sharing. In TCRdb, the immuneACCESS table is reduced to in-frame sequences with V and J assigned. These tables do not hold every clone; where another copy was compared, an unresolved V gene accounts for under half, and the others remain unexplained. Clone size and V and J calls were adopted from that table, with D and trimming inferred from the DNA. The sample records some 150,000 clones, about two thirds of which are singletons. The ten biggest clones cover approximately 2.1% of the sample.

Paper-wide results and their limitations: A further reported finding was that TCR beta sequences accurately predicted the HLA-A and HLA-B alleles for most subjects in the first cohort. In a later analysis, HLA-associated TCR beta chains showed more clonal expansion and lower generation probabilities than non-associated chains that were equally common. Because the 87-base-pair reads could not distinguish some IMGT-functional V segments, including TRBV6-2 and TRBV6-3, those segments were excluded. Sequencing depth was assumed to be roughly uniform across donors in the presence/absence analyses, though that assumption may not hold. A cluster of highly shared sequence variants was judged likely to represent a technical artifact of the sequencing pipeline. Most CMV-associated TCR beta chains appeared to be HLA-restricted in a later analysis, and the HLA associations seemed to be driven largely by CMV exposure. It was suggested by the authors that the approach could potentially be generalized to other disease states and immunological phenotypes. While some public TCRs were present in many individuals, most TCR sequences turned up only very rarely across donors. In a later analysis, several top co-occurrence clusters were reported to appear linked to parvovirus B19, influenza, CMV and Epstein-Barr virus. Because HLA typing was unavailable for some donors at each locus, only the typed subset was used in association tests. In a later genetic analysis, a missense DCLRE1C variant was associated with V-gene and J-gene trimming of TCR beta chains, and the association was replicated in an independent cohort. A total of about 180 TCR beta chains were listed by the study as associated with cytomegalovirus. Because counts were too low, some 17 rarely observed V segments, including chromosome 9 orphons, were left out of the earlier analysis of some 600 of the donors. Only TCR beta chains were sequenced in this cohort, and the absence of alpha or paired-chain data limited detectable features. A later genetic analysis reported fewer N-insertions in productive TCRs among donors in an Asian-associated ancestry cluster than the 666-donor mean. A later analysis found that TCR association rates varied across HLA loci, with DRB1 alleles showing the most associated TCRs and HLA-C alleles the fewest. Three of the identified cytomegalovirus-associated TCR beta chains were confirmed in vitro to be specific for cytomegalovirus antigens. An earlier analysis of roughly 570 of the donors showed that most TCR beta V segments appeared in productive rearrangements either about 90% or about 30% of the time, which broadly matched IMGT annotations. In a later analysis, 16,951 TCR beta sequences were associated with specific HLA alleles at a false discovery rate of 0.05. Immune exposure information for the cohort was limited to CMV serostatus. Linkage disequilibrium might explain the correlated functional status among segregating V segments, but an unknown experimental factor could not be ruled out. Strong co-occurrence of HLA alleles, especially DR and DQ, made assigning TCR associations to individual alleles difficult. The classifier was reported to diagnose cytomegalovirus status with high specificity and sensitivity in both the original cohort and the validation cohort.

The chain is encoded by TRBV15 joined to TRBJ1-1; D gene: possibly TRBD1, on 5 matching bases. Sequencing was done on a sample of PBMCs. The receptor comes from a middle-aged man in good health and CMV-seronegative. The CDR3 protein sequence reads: CATSRDLQATARAFF. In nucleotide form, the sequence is TGTGCCACCAGCAGAGACCTACAGGCGACTGCGAGGGCTTTCTTT.